These T cell receptor beta chains were read from a single sample in a study of tumor-infiltrating lymphocytes in primary liver carcinoma. From the multiplex PCR reads, TCRdb called clonotypes with MiXCR, one entry per CDR3 protein. The profile covers approximately 300,000 distinct CDR3 sequences, with approximately 65% appearing a single time and about 9.4% taken by the ten largest. The sequenced sample consisted of peripheral blood. The receptors here all came from a middle-aged man with primary liver carcinoma and hepatitis B virus infection. Each CDR3 is given with its conserved first and last residue. Fields, in order: clone size, D gene, J gene, V gene, CDR3 DNA, CDR3 protein. A D gene is named only where the DNA matches it firmly. A row's size may be missing; if present it is once, few, many or a size class.

>.|TRBD2|TRBJ2-7|TRBV5-6
TGTGCCAGCAGCCCTGCCGGCGGGAGTTACGAGCAGTACTTC
CASSPAGGSYEQYF
>few|.|TRBJ1-5|TRBV12-3/TRBV12-4
TGTGCCCGCAGAACAGGGAGCAATCAGCCCCAGCATTTT
CARRTGSNQPQHF
>.|.|TRBJ1-3|TRBV5-4
TGTGCCAGCAGCTTGGCGGATCAGGCGATCTCTGGAAACACCATATATTTT
CASSLADQAISGNTIYF
>.|.|TRBJ2-5|TRBV4-2
TGTGCCGGCAGCCAAGAGGCTGGACAGCAAGAGACCCAGTACTTC
CAGSQEAGQQETQYF
>.|TRBD2|TRBJ2-3|TRBV4-2
TGTGCCAGCAGCCAAGATTTGTGGACTAGAGGCGGTACGCATTATTTT
CASSQDLWTRGGTHYF
>.|TRBD2|TRBJ2-1|TRBV24-1
TGTGCCACCAGTGAACCCAGGACTAGCAGGAGGAGTGAGCAGTTCTTC
CATSEPRTSRRSEQFF
>.|.|TRBJ2-7|TRBV28
TGTGTCAGCAGTTCGGTTAGAAGTCGTGACGAGCAGTATTTC
CVSSSVRSRDEQYF
>.|.|TRBJ1-6|TRBV6-6
TGTGTCAGCAGATACCTCGGCCAGACAACACCCCTCCACTTT
CVSRYLGQTTPLHF
>once|TRBD2|TRBJ2-2|TRBV4-2
TGTGCCAGCAGCCGATCGGCTAGCGGGAGGGCCTCGGGCACCGGGGAGCTGTTTTTT
CASSRSASGRASGTGELFF
>many|.|TRBJ2-7|TRBV30
TGTGCCTGGACGGACCTCTACGAGCAGTACTTC
CAWTDLYEQYF
>once|.|TRBJ2-3|TRBV5-4
TGTGCCAGCGGCTCGGGTGACGTACGAGGTACGCAGTATTTT
CASGSGDVRGTQYF
>.|TRBD1|TRBJ2-7|TRBV4-3
TGCGCCAGCAGCCAAGAAGCATCCGGGACAGGGCGATACGAGCAGTACTTC
CASSQEASGTGRYEQYF
>.|.|TRBJ2-3|TRBV6-1
TGTGCCAGCAGTGAAGTATGGGGGAGCACAGATACGCAGTATTTT
CASSEVWGSTDTQYF
>.|TRBD1|TRBJ2-1|TRBV11-3
TGTGCCGGCAGCTTAGATCGAGACAGGGCAAATGAGAAGTTCTTC
CAGSLDRDRANEKFF
>few|TRBD1|TRBJ1-2|TRBV7-9
TGTGCCAGCACTTTAGACAGGGAGATGTATGGCTACACCTTC
CASTLDREMYGYTF
>many|.|TRBJ1-2|TRBV12-3/TRBV12-4
TGTGCCAGCAGTTTGGGGGGGGATGGCTACACCTTC
CASSLGGDGYTF
>.|.|TRBJ1-5|TRBV29-1
TGCAGCGCCGGAGGGGGAGCGAGCCAGCCCCAGCATTTT
CSAGGGASQPQHF
>.|.|TRBJ1-1|TRBV6-5
TGTGCTAGCAGTTACGTTAGAAAGGGTGGCACTGAAGCTTTCTTT
CASSYVRKGGTEAFF
>.|.|TRBJ1-5|TRBV30
TGTGCCTGGAGTACGGGGTTCCTTAGCAATCAGCCCCAGCATTTT
CAWSTGFLSNQPQHF
>.|.|TRBJ1-3|TRBV28
TGTGCCAGCAGTTTTAGCCCTGGAAACGCCATATATTTT
CASSFSPGNAIYF
>.|.|TRBJ2-5|TRBV5-4
TGTGCCAGCAGCTCCTGGCAGCCAGAGACCCAGTACTTC
CASSSWQPETQYF
>many|TRBD2|TRBJ2-5|TRBV29-1
TGCAGCGTTGGAGTAACCGGGACCGCAAGAAGACTAGCGGGAGCACCCCAGTACTTC
CSVGVTGTARRLAGAPQYF
>.|.|TRBJ1-3|TRBV10-3
TGTGCCATCACCCAGATAGGGGCAGGAAACACCATATATTTT
CAITQIGAGNTIYF
>.|.|TRBJ2-1|TRBV4-1
TGCGTCAGCAGCCCCGGCGGGTACAATGAGCAGTTCTTC
CVSSPGGYNEQFF